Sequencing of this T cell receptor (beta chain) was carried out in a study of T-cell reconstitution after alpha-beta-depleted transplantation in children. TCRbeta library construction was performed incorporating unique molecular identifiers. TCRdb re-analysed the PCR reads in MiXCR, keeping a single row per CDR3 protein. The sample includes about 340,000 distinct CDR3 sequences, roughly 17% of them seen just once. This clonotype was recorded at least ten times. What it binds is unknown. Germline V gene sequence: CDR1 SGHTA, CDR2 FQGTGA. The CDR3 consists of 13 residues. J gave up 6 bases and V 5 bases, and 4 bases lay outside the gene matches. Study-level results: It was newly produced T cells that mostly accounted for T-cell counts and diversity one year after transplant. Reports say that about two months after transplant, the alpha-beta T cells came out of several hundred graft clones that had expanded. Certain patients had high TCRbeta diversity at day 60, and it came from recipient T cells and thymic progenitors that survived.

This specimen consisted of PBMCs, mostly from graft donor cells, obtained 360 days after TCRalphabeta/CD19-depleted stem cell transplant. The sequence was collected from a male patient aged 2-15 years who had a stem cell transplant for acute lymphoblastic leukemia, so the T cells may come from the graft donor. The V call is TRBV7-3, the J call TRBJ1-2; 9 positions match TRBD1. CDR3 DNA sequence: TGTGCCAGCAGCCGCCGGACAGGGGATGGCTACACCTTC. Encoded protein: CASSRRTGDGYTF.